These 26 T cell receptor beta chains originate from one sample sequenced in a study of blood T cells in healthy people across ages. A second PCR of about 7 to 12 cycles used a sample-barcoded 5' primer and a J-beta primer mix. One entry per CDR3 protein, called by TCRdb with MiXCR from the 5' RACE reads. The table records over 1,500,000 distinct CDR3 sequences, roughly two fifths of them present only once. Input material: blood. The receptors derive from a human donor in good health.

V is TRBV18 and J is TRBJ1-2; D is unresolved. V dropped 3 bases and J dropped 2 bases, with 10 bases sitting between them. The CDR3 runs to 14 residues. Germline-derived CDR1 and CDR2 are KGHSH and LQKENI. The CDR3 is CASSPPARNYGYTF. The CDR3 region has the DNA TGTGCCAGCTCACCCCCGGCAAGGAACTATGGCTACACCTTC.

The V and J genes are TRBV7-3 and TRBJ2-1; TRBD2 is a possible D gene (8 bases). The germline V gene has CDR1 SGHTA and CDR2 FQGTGA. The CDR3 runs to 16 residues. V shed 5 bases and J shed 2 bases, with 16 bases lying between them. This CDR3 reads CASSPGGRGAYNEQFF. The CDR3 region has the DNA TGTGCCAGCAGCCCAGGGGGGCGGGGGGCCTACAATGAGCAGTTCTTC. The full variable domain, rest sourced from reference TRBV7-3 and TRBJ2-1, is GAGVSQTPSNKVTEKGKYVELRCDPISGHTALYWYRQSLGQGPEFLIYFQGTGAADDSGLPNDRFFAVRPEGSVSTLKIQRTERGDSAVYLCASSPGGRGAYNEQFFGPGTRLTVL.

This chain joins TRBV12-3 or TRBV12-4 and TRBJ1-1; 7 bases match TRBD1. This CDR3 is 18 amino acids long. Losses at the gene ends were 3 bases for V and 4 bases for J; bases not matched to a gene: 17. The DNA of the CDR3 is TGTGCCAGCAGTTTTGGGCCTTACGGGGGACAGTTAAGCACTGAAGCTTTCTTT. Translated, it gives CASSFGPYGGQLSTEAFF.

This clonotype has a handful of counts. This chain connects TRBV20-1 to TRBJ2-3; no definite D call. Per the germline V gene, CDR1 is DFQATT and CDR2 is SNEGSKA (reference sequence). This CDR3 has 13 residues. Trimming cost V 6 bases and J 1 base, with 11 bases left between them. The CDR3 loop is CSAPLEGTDTQYF. DNA of the CDR3: TGCAGTGCCCCCCTTGAGGGCACAGATACGCAGTATTTT.

The genes are TRBV9 and TRBJ2-7; TRBD1 is a possible D gene (7 bases). There are 14 residues in the CDR3. In germline, CDR1 is SGDLS, CDR2 YYNGEE. The V end lost 3 bases, the J end lost 3 bases, and 13 bases lay between the germline ends. CDR3 in DNA: TGTGCCAGCAGCGGAGCAGGGGGAGGCTACGAGCAGTACTTC. It is translated as CASSGAGGGYEQYF.

V usage is TRBV4-3 and J usage is TRBJ1-6; D call uncertain. The length of the CDR3 is 16 residues. V was clipped by 0 bases and J by 9 bases, with 15 bases between them. Germline assignment: CDR1 LGHNA and CDR2 YSLEER. The CDR3 nucleotides are TGCGCCAGCAGCCAAGATCTAACGGGAATCGGTTCACCCCTCCACTTT. It translates to CASSQDLTGIGSPLHF.

The gene calls are TRBV6-6 and TRBJ1-6, with TRBD1 matching 8 bases. Looked up from germline, CDR1 is MNHNY and CDR2 is SVGAGI (reference sequence). The CDR3 spans 13 residues. CDR3 sequence: CVTTDRGDSPLHF. The CDR3 nucleotides read TGTGTCACCACCGACAGGGGAGATTCACCCCTCCACTTT.

In its sample, this clonotype was seen many times. The chain has TRBV7-3 and TRBJ2-1; D gene ambiguous. The V gene lost 1 base and the J gene lost 1 base, with 5 bases spanning the gap. The CDR3 extends over 14 amino acids. From germline, CDR1 is SGHTA and CDR2 FQGTGA. The CDR3 protein is CASSLMGSYNEQFF. For the CDR3, the DNA is TGTGCCAGCAGCTTAATGGGTTCCTACAATGAGCAGTTCTTC.

The chain couples TRBV6-2 or TRBV6-3 to TRBJ2-1; the match to TRBD1 covers 9 bases. J lost 9 bases, V lost 9 bases, and 6 bases had no gene match. The CDR3 contains 12 residues. Per germline, CDR1 MNHEY and CDR2 SVGEGT. This CDR3 is CASQDRGGEQFF. The CDR3 bases are TGTGCCAGTCAGGACAGGGGAGGTGAGCAGTTCTTC.

This clonotype was seen only a few times. The rearrangement links TRBV7-8 to TRBJ2-4, with D hard to call. V lost 1 base to trimming and J lost 8 bases, with 9 bases between them. The CDR3 is 13 residues long. CDR1 SGHVS and CDR2 FQNEAQ come from the germline V gene. The CDR3 DNA reads as TGTGCCAGCAGCTTAGAATATATTGACATTCAGTACTTC. This sequence encodes CASSLEYIDIQYF.

V gene TRBV11-2 combines with J gene TRBJ2-1; no firm D call. Germline CDR1 SGHAT, CDR2 FQNNGV. CDR3 length: 15 amino acids. Trimming pared 3 bases from V and 8 bases from J, leaving 17 bases between. Written as DNA, the CDR3 is TGTGCCAGCAGCTTCGTATCTCAGAACCCCCATGAGCAGTTCTTC. It is translated as CASSFVSQNPHEQFF.

In this sample, this clonotype turned up a few times. The chain joins TRBV24-1 to TRBJ2-1, with D perhaps matching TRBD1 or TRBD2 (5 bases each). The CDR3 runs 12 residues. The V end was cut by 1 base, the J end by 9 bases, with 6 bases between. CDR1 and CDR2 from the germline V gene are KGHDR and SFDVKD. CDR3 region: CATSDFGGEQFF. The CDR3, as DNA: TGTGCCACCAGTGATTTTGGGGGTGAGCAGTTCTTC.

V usage is TRBV19 and J usage is TRBJ2-7, with D possibly matching TRBD1 (6 bases). This CDR3 region has 15 residues. The V gene lost 5 bases and the J gene lost 0 bases, with 14 bases spanning the gap. In germline, CDR1 is LNHDA, CDR2 SQIVND (reference sequence). CDR3 DNA: TGTGCCAGTAGTTCCTCCCGGGACATCTCCTACGAGCAGTACTTC. As protein: CASSSSRDISYEQYF.

The chain combines TRBV12-3 or TRBV12-4 with TRBJ1-5, with 7 positions matching TRBD1. V trimming: 5 bases; J trimming: 4 bases; junction bases outside the gene matches: 5. The CDR3 totals 14 residues. The CDR3 DNA is TGTGCCAGCAGTGCCGAGACAGGGAATCAGCCCCAGCATTTT. Its protein is CASSAETGNQPQHF.

For this clonotype: A read error may account for a junction end that differs from germline. The CDR3 DNA reads as TGTGCCAGCAGGGAATATCGAGGCTATGGCTACACCTTC. Amino acids: CASREYRGYGYTF. This sequence joins TRBV25-1 and TRBJ1-2, with D hard to call. This CDR3 is 13 amino acids long. Germline V gene lookup returns CDR1 MGHDK and CDR2 SYGVNS.

J is TRBJ2-3 and V is TRBV27; D may be TRBD1 (5 bases). The J call may be faulty, since TRBJ1-5 better matches the DNA end. In germline, CDR1 is MNHEY, CDR2 SMNVEV (reference sequence). This CDR3 has 15 amino acids. CDR3 region: CASSPRTLGPGTQHF. The DNA for the CDR3 is TGTGCCAGCAGTCCCCGAACTTTGGGGCCGGGTACGCAGCATTTT.

The chain recombines TRBV13 with TRBJ1-6, with D perhaps matching TRBD1 (6 bases). The CDR3 is 15 residues long. CDR1 is PRHDT and CDR2 is FYEKMQ in the germline V gene (reference sequence). Trimming shortened V by 1 base and J by 7 bases, and 11 bases separated the two germline ends. The CDR3 sequence: CASSLDRASNSPLHF. Written as DNA, the CDR3 is TGTGCCAGCAGCTTAGACAGGGCGAGCAATTCACCCCTCCACTTT.

The chain recombines TRBV4-2 with TRBJ2-3, with D possibly TRBD2 on 7 matching bases. CDR1 and CDR2 (germline): LGHNA, YNFKEQ. There are 15 residues in the CDR3. The V end was cut by 1 base, the J end by 2 bases, with 10 bases between. This chain's CDR3 is CASSQAGGLTDTQYF. Written as DNA, the CDR3 is TGTGCCAGCAGCCAAGCCGGGGGGCTCACAGATACGCAGTATTTT.

The chain uses TRBV27 and TRBJ1-1, with D possibly TRBD1 on 6 matching bases. Per germline, CDR1 MNHEY and CDR2 SMNVEV (reference sequence). The CDR3 has 18 amino acids. Trimming pared 3 bases from V and 6 bases from J, leaving 26 bases between. This CDR3 is CASSLSGALGDEIAEAFF. As DNA, the CDR3 is TGTGCCAGCAGTTTGTCGGGGGCGCTCGGGGATGAAATCGCTGAAGCTTTCTTT.

CDR3 amino acids: CSVAKWGTTEAFF. The CDR3 nucleotides are TGCAGCGTTGCTAAGTGGGGGACCACTGAAGCTTTCTTT. The rearrangement uses TRBV29-1 and TRBJ1-1; D perhaps matches TRBD1 (5 bases). V was pared by 4 bases and J by 4 bases, with 13 bases between. CDR1 is SQVTM and CDR2 is ANQGSEA in the germline V gene. The CDR3 runs 13 residues.

This clonotype has a handful of counts. The chain is built from TRBV4-1 and TRBJ2-3; 12 bases agree with TRBD2. Trimming at V came to 1 base and at J to 4 bases, leaving 18 bases not matched to a gene. This CDR3 comprises 21 residues. Germline CDR1 and CDR2: MGHRA and YSYEKL. The CDR3 nucleotides read TGCGCCAGCAGCCAAGTCGGGGCGGCTAGCGGGGGGGGATCTCTGGCAGATACGCAGTATTTT. This encodes CASSQVGAASGGGSLADTQYF.

This clonotype was detected a few times. The V and J genes are TRBV20-1 and TRBJ2-6; D remains ambiguous. Per germline, CDR1 DFQATT and CDR2 SNEGSKA (reference sequence). There are 13 residues in the CDR3. Trimming pared 7 bases from V and 0 bases from J, leaving 7 bases between. The CDR3 loop reads CSGFYSGANVLTF. Here the CDR3 DNA reads TGCAGTGGATTTTACTCTGGGGCCAACGTCCTGACTTTC.

J is TRBJ1-2 and V is TRBV7-2; D unclear. Deletions cut 1 base from V and 8 bases from J, with 11 bases between. CDR1 is SGHTA, CDR2 FQGNSA, per germline. The CDR3 runs to 13 residues. DNA of the CDR3: TGTGCCAGCAGCTTAGACAAGGCCCGCGGCTACACCTTC. Its translation is CASSLDKARGYTF. The whole variable domain, filled in from reference TRBV7-2 and TRBJ1-2, reads GAGVSQSPSNKVTEKGKDVELRCDPISGHTALYWYRQSLGQGLEFLIYFQGNSAPDKSGLPSDRFSAERTGGSVSTLTIQRTQQEDSAVYLCASSLDKARGYTFGSGTRLTVV.

V usage is TRBV12-5 and J usage is TRBJ1-2; no reliable D call. V was pared by 3 bases and J by 2 bases, with 10 bases between. The length of the CDR3 is 14 residues. Looked up from germline, CDR1 is LGHNT and CDR2 is FRNRAP. CDR3 amino acids: CASGLSTVNYGYTF. For the CDR3, the DNA is TGTGCTAGTGGTTTATCAACAGTGAACTATGGCTACACCTTC. The full variable domain, with the rest looked up from reference TRBV12-5 and TRBJ1-2, is DARVTQTPRHKVTEMGQEVTMRCQPILGHNTVFWYRQTMMQGLELLAYFRNRAPLDDSGMPKDRFSAEMPDATLATLKIQPSEPRDSAVYFCASGLSTVNYGYTFGSGTRLTVV.

The V call is TRBV7-2, the J call TRBJ2-1; perhaps D is TRBD1 or TRBD2 (5 bases each). The J call is doubtful: the DNA matches TRBJ2-7 better. This CDR3 region has 14 residues. Germline V CDR1 and CDR2: SGHTA, FQGNSA. This CDR3 reads CASSLTGPGFEQYF. The CDR3 DNA reads TGTGCCAGCAGCTTAACGGGGCCGGGTTTCGAGCAGTACTTC.

J is TRBJ2-4 and V is TRBV4-3; 7 nucleotides align to TRBD1. The J call may be incorrect, as the DNA end agrees better with TRBJ2-7. Germline V gene lookup returns CDR1 LGHNA and CDR2 YSLEER. The CDR3 has 14 residues. This CDR3 is CASSQTGQVYEQYF. CDR3 DNA: TGCGCCAGCAGCCAGACAGGACAGGTCTACGAGCAGTACTTC.